This TCR beta chain was profiled in a study of blood T cell repertoires in COVID-19. After removal of 4 bases from V and 2 bases from J, the junction contained 7 bases not matched to a gene. Germline V gene sequence: CDR1 SGDLS, CDR2 YYNGEE. The CDR3 has 15 amino acids. Repertoires were generated with immunoSEQ multiplex PCR, while TCRdb's copy carries only in-frame clones and drops some. The data hold some 110,000 clones, with roughly four fifths observed a single time. This sequence was found in a man aged 45-65 years with acute or convalescent COVID-19. V usage is TRBV9 and J usage is TRBJ2-3; 7 bases fit TRBD1. The sample was peripheral blood. The CDR3 nucleotides read TGTGCCAGCAGCCCCCGACAGGGCAACACAGATACGCAGTATTTT. It is translated as CASSPRQGNTDTQYF.